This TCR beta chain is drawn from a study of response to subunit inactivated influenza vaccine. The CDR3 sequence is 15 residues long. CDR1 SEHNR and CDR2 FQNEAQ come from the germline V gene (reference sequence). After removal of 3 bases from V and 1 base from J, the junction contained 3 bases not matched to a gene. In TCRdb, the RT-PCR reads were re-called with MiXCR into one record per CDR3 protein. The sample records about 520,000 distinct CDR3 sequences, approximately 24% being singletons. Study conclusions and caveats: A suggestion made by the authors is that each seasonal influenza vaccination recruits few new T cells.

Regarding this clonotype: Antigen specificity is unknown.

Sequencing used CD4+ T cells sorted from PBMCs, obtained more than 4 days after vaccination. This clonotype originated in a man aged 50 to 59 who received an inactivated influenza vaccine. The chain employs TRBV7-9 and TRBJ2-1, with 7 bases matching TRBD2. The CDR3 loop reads CASSLSGKSYNEQFF. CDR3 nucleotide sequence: TGTGCCAGCAGCTTGAGCGGGAAGTCCTACAATGAGCAGTTCTTC.